This is a list of T cell receptor beta chains from one sample in a study of cytotoxic CD8 clonotypes in ibrutinib-treated CLL. Using immunoSEQ multiplex PCR, the repertoire was profiled, and TCRdb retains in-frame clones only, with some absent. The repertoire includes approximately 300,000 clones, about 77% of them detected once, and 5% to 7% sits in the top ten. The sample here was PBMCs, taken before ibrutinib treatment. These receptors were collected from a human donor with chronic lymphocytic leukemia. Both conserved end residues are part of each CDR3. A D gene is named only where the DNA matches it firmly. Size tells how often a clone was seen (once, few, many) or the class of an expanded clone, and some rows leave it out.

d_call,j_call,v_call,clone_size,cdr3_nt,cdr3_aa
TRBD2,TRBJ2-1,TRBV5-1,.,TGCGCCAGCAGCTTGGGGATGACTAGCTTAGGCAATGAGCAGTTCTTC,CASSLGMTSLGNEQFF
.,TRBJ2-3,TRBV6-6,.,TGTGCCAGCTACCTAGGACTAAGGGGGCGCATAGATACGCAGTATTTT,CASYLGLRGRIDTQYF
TRBD2,TRBJ2-4,TRBV4-3,few,TGCGCCAGCAGCCCTCTCAAGGTCCTAGCGGTAGCCAAAAACATTCAGTACTTC,CASSPLKVLAVAKNIQYF
.,TRBJ1-1,TRBV30,.,TGTGCCTGGAGTCTCCTCCAAGGTGGACAGTTTAAGAACACTGAAGCTTTCTTT,CAWSLLQGGQFKNTEAFF
TRBD1,TRBJ2-1,TRBV7-2,.,TGTGCCAGCAGCTTACGACAGGGGGAGCTCGAGCAGTTCTTC,CASSLRQGELEQFF
.,TRBJ2-5,TRBV15,.,TGTGCCACCAGCAGAATCGGGAAGCCCAAGGAGACCCAGTACTTC,CATSRIGKPKETQYF
.,TRBJ2-7,TRBV27,.,TGTGCCAGCAGTTTCGGACCCAGATACGAGCAGTACTTC,CASSFGPRYEQYF
.,TRBJ2-7,TRBV5-4,.,TGTGCCAGCAGCTACGGAATGGGGGGCGAGCAGTACTTC,CASSYGMGGEQYF
.,TRBJ2-2,TRBV14,.,TGTGCCAGCAGCCAAGATTGGCGAACAGGGGACTCGAACACCGGGGAGCTGTTTTTT,CASSQDWRTGDSNTGELFF
TRBD1,TRBJ1-2,TRBV5-6,.,TGTGCCAGCAGCTTGGGGGGACAGGTCGGGATTAACTATGGCTACACCTTC,CASSLGGQVGINYGYTF
.,TRBJ2-3,TRBV9,few,TGTGCCAGCAGCGCTGGGTCTTATGGGCCCGCAGGTACGCAGTATTTT,CASSAGSYGPAGTQYF
.,TRBJ2-1,TRBV11-2,.,TGTGCCAGCAGCCCAGGGGACATGTTTTTCGATGAGCAGTTCTTC,CASSPGDMFFDEQFF
TRBD2,TRBJ2-2,TRBV9,.,TGTGCCAGCAGCGTAGACCCCCGGGGGGGCGGGGAGCTGTTTTTT,CASSVDPRGGGELFF
.,TRBJ2-5,TRBV4-3,.,TGCGCCAGCAGCCAAGATAACGCGGGACGGTGGGGGGAGACCCAGTACTTC,CASSQDNAGRWGETQYF
.,TRBJ2-1,TRBV9,.,TGTGCCAGCAGCGTAGCGGTCCAGAATGAGCAGTTCTTC,CASSVAVQNEQFF
.,TRBJ1-5,TRBV5-8,.,TGTGCCAGCAGCTATGGACAGAGCAATCAGCCCCAGCATTTT,CASSYGQSNQPQHF
TRBD2,TRBJ2-1,TRBV28,.,TGTGCCAGCGGGGTAGCGGGAGGGGGAAATGAGCAGTTCTTC,CASGVAGGGNEQFF
TRBD1,TRBJ1-2,TRBV6-5,.,TGTGCCAGCACCAAAAACTCAGGGGGCAGCTACACCTTC,CASTKNSGGSYTF
.,TRBJ1-4,TRBV29-1,few,TGCAGCGTTGTGGGATTCAATGAAAAACTGTTTTTT,CSVVGFNEKLFF
TRBD2,TRBJ2-7,TRBV27,.,TGTGCCAGCAGTGCCTATAGCGGGAGTCAGTACGAGCAGTACTTC,CASSAYSGSQYEQYF
.,TRBJ1-4,TRBV14,.,TGTGCCAGCAGCCAAGCTCGGTGGGAAAAACTGTTTTTT,CASSQARWEKLFF
TRBD2,TRBJ2-3,TRBV7-7,.,TGTGCCAGCAGCTGGACTAGCGGAGAGGGGGATACGCAGTATTTT,CASSWTSGEGDTQYF
.,TRBJ2-5,TRBV29-1,.,TGCAGCGTTGAAGAATTAGGGGTGGGAGAGACCCAGTACTTC,CSVEELGVGETQYF
TRBD1,TRBJ2-5,TRBV5-6,few,TGTGCCAGCAGCTTGGTGGCAGGGGGCAGGGAGACCCAGTACTTC,CASSLVAGGRETQYF
.,TRBJ2-3,TRBV5-4,.,TGTGCCAGCAGCTTGGTTGGAGATACGCAGTATTTT,CASSLVGDTQYF
TRBD2,TRBJ2-7,TRBV5-1,.,TGCGCCAGCAGCCCGGATAGCGGGAGGGGATACGAGCAGTACTTC,CASSPDSGRGYEQYF
.,TRBJ2-6,TRBV4-1,.,TGCGCCAGCAGCGCCCGAGACATCTCTGGGGCCAACGTCCTGACTTTC,CASSARDISGANVLTF
TRBD1,TRBJ2-1,TRBV6-1,.,TGTGCCAGCTGTGGGGACAGGGCTTTTGTCGGGGACTACAATGAGCAGTTCTTC,CASCGDRAFVGDYNEQFF
TRBD1,TRBJ1-2,TRBV5-4,few,TGTGCCAGCAGCTTGCAGGGGGCGAAAGGCTACACCTTC,CASSLQGAKGYTF
TRBD1,TRBJ1-1,TRBV15,once,TGTGCCACCAGCAGAGATATGACAGGGAATGAAGCTTTCTTT,CATSRDMTGNEAFF
.,TRBJ1-5,TRBV19,.,TGTGCCAGTAGTATTGGACAGATTTATAGCAATCAGCCCCAGCATTTT,CASSIGQIYSNQPQHF
TRBD1,TRBJ1-1,TRBV2,.,TGTGCCAGCAGTCCAGCCATGACAGGGCGTACTGAAGCTTTCTTT,CASSPAMTGRTEAFF
TRBD2,TRBJ2-1,TRBV6-4,.,TGTGCCAGCAGTTACACCGGGACTAGCGGGGGAGAGCATGAGCAGTTCTTC,CASSYTGTSGGEHEQFF
.,TRBJ2-1,TRBV9,.,TGTGCCAGCAGCCCACGGGCGGGCCGCTACAATGAGCAGTTCTTC,CASSPRAGRYNEQFF
.,TRBJ2-2,TRBV5-4,.,TGTGCCAGCAGCGAATACCGGGCGCAATCCACCGGGGAGCTGTTTTTT,CASSEYRAQSTGELFF
TRBD1,TRBJ2-1,TRBV7-2,.,TGTGCCAGCAGCTCAGGGGACAGGGACTCCTACAATGAGCAGTTCTTC,CASSSGDRDSYNEQFF
.,TRBJ2-1,TRBV9,.,TGTGCCAGCAGCGTAGGGTTCACTTACTCCTACAATGAGCAGTTCTTC,CASSVGFTYSYNEQFF
.,TRBJ1-2,TRBV19,.,TGTGCCAGTAGTATACCAGGACATTTCCATGGCTACACCTTC,CASSIPGHFHGYTF
.,TRBJ1-1,TRBV10-3,.,TGTGCCACCTTCCCAGGAATGAACACTGAAGCTTTCTTT,CATFPGMNTEAFF
.,TRBJ1-5,TRBV4-2,.,TGTGCCAGCAGTAGTGGGGGTCAGCCCCAGCATTTT,CASSSGGQPQHF
.,TRBJ2-7,TRBV5-4,few,TGTGCCAGCAGCCGGGACCCACCTAGGGAGCAGTACTTC,CASSRDPPREQYF
TRBD1,TRBJ2-7,TRBV6-5,.,TGTGCCAGCAGCGAACAGGGGTACTCCTACGAGCAGTACTTC,CASSEQGYSYEQYF
.,TRBJ2-7,TRBV18,.,TGTGCCAGCTCACTAAAAGCTACGGGACACCCAACAACATCCTACGAGCAGTACTTC,CASSLKATGHPTTSYEQYF
TRBD1,TRBJ1-5,TRBV15,.,TGTGCCACCAGCAGAGGCACAGGGGGAATTAATCAGCCCCAGCATTTT,CATSRGTGGINQPQHF
TRBD1,TRBJ1-2,TRBV5-6,few,TGTGCCAGCAGCCCCGACAGGGACTATGGCTACACCTTC,CASSPDRDYGYTF
.,TRBJ2-7,TRBV18,.,TGTGCCAGCTCACCGCCCGCGGGTCGGTACGAGCAGTACTTC,CASSPPAGRYEQYF